Following are 6 T cell receptor beta chains from one sample sequenced in a study of T cell responses to AZD1222 COVID-19 vaccine. Libraries were prepared by immunoSEQ multiplex PCR; TCRdb keeps only in-frame clonotypes and omits some of them. The sample shows roughly 90,000 clones, about 90% of them seen only once. This specimen consisted of peripheral blood, obtained on day 0 of MenACWY control vaccination. These receptors all stem from an adult in good health.

V is TRBV27 and J is TRBJ2-7; 9 nucleotides match TRBD2. There are 13 residues in the CDR3. Per germline, CDR1 MNHEY and CDR2 SMNVEV (reference sequence). Trimming at V came to 8 bases and at J to 4 bases, leaving 6 bases not matched to a gene. The DNA of the CDR3 is TGTGCCAGCCGAAATAGCGGGAGTTACGAGCAGTACTTC. This codes for CASRNSGSYEQYF.

The CDR3 sequence is CASSLDSYSNQPQHF. CDR3 DNA: TGCGCCAGCAGCTTGGACAGCTATAGCAATCAGCCCCAGCATTTT. The J gene is TRBJ1-5, the V gene TRBV5-1; no clear D gene. This CDR3 comprises 15 residues. V lost 0 bases to trimming and J lost 0 bases, with 7 bases between them. In germline, CDR1 is SGHRS, CDR2 YFSETQ.

The chain links TRBV6-5 to TRBJ1-5; TRBD1 agrees at 9 bases. The CDR3 runs 14 residues. V trimming: 10 bases; J trimming: 2 bases; junction bases outside the gene matches: 6. Germline CDR1 reads MNHEY; CDR2 reads SVGAGI. The CDR3 protein is CATSQGAGNQPQHF. The CDR3, as DNA: TGTGCCACCTCACAGGGGGCCGGCAATCAGCCCCAGCATTTT.

The chain carries TRBV6-5 and TRBJ2-1; possible D gene TRBD1, 5 bases. V lost 0 bases, J lost 8 bases, and 14 bases lay in between. Germline CDR1 reads MNHEY; CDR2 reads SVGAGI. CDR3 size: 15 residues. CDR3 protein: CASSYSLDAGYEQFF. Written as DNA, the CDR3 is TGTGCCAGCAGTTACTCATTGGACGCAGGGTATGAGCAGTTCTTC.

This sequence joins TRBV6-5 and TRBJ2-2, with TRBD2 identical over 8 bases. V was clipped by 5 bases and J by 3 bases; unmatched bases: 2. The CDR3 is made up of 14 amino acids. Germline V gene lookup returns CDR1 MNHEY and CDR2 SVGAGI. Written as DNA, the CDR3 is TGTGCCAGCAGTAAGACTAGCGACACCGGGGAGCTGTTTTTT. Translating gives CASSKTSDTGELFF.

The chain couples TRBV9 to TRBJ2-2; unclear D gene. Germline CDR1 and CDR2: SGDLS and YYNGEE. The length of the CDR3 is 16 residues. The ends were cut back, 1 base at V and 6 bases at J, with 16 bases in the middle. The CDR3 DNA sequence: TGTGCCAGCAGCGTATATTCAGAGTTCATTTCCGGGGAGCTGTTTTTT. This gives the protein CASSVYSEFISGELFF.